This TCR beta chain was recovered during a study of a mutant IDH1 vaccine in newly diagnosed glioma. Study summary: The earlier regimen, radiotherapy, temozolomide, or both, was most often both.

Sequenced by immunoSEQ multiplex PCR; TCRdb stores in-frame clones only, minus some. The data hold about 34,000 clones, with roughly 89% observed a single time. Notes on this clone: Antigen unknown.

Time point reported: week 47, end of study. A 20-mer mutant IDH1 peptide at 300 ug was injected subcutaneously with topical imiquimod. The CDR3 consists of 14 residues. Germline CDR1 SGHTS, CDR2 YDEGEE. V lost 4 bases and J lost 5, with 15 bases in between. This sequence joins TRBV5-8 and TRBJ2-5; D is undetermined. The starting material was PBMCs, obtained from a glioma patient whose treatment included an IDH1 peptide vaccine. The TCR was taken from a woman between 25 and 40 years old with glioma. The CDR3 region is CASSLGSVTETQYF. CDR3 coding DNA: TGTGCCAGCAGCCTAGGAAGTGTGACTGAGACCCAGTACTTC.